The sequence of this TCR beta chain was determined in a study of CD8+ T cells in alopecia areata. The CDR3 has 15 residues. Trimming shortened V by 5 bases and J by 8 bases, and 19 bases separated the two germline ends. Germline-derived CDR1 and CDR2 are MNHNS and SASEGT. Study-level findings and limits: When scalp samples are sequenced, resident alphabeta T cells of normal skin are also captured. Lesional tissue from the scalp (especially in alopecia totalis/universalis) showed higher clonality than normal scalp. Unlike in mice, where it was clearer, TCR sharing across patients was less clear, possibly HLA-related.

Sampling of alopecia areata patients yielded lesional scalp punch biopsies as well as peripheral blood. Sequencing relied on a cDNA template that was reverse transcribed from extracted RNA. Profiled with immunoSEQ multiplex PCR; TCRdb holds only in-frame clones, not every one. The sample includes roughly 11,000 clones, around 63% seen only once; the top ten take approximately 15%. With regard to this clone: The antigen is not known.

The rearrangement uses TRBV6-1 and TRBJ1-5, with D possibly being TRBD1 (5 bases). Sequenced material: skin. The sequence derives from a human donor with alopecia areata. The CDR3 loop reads CASSPWGTGREPQHF. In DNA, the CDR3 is TGTGCCAGCAGTCCATGGGGAACAGGCCGGGAGCCCCAGCATTTT.